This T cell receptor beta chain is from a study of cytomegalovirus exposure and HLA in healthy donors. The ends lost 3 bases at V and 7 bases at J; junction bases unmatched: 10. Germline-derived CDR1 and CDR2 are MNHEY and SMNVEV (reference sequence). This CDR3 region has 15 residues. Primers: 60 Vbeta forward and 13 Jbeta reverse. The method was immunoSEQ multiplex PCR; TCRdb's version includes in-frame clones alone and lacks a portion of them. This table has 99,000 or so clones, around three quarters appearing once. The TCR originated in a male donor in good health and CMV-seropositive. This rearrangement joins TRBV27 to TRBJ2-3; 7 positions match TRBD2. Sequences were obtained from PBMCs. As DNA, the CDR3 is TGTGCCAGCAGTTTCCCCGCTAGCGGCGGAAATACGCAGTATTTT. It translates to CASSFPASGGNTQYF.